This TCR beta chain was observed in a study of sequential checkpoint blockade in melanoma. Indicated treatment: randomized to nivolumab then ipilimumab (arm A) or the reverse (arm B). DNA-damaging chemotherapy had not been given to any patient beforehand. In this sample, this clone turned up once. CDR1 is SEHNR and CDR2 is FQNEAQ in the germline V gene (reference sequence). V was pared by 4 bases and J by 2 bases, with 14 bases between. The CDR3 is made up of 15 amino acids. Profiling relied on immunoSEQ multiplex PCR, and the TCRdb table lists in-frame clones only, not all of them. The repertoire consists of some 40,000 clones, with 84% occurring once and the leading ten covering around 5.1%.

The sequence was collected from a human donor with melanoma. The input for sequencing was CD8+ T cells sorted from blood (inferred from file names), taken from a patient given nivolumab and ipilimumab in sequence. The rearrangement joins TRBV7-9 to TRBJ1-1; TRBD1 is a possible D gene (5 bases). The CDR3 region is CASSSFRGGNTEAFF. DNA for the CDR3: TGTGCCAGCAGCTCATTTAGGGGCGGTAACACTGAAGCTTTCTTT.